The clone carrying this TCR beta chain was counted a few times. TCRdb passed the reads through MiXCR, listing each CDR3 protein once. The sample lists approximately 750,000 distinct CDR3 sequences; 35% were seen once. Trimming removed 4 bases at V and 5 bases at J, with 16 bases between. The CDR3 spans 14 residues. Looked up from germline, CDR1 is SGHKS and CDR2 is YYEKEE (reference sequence). The data were taken from a study of T cell repertoires in cytomegalovirus infection. Across the study: CMV infection plus the matching HLA type was flagged by public TCR beta signatures.

The chain joins TRBV5-5 to TRBJ2-7; a possible D gene is TRBD1 (6 bases). Sample: PBMCs. The receptor's source is a human donor in good health (CMV status not recorded). Some clones in this sample may be carry-over from other donors' samples. DNA of the CDR3: TGTGCCAGCAGCCATCTCCCCACAGGGAACGAGCAGTACTTC. Translating gives CASSHLPTGNEQYF.